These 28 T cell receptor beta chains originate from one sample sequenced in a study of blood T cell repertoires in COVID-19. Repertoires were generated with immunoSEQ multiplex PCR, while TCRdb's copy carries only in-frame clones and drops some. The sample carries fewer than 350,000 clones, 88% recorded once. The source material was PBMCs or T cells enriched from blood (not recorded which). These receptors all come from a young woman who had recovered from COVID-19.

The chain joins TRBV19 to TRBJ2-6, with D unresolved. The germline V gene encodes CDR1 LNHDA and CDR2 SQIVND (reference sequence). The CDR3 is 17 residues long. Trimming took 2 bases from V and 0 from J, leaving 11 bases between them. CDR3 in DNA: TGTGCCAGTAGTATACTTAATCGGGTCTCTGGGGCCAACGTCCTGACTTTC. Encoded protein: CASSILNRVSGANVLTF.

Written as DNA, the CDR3 is TGTGCCAGCAGTTACTCACTAAAGACAGGGGAGACTGAAGCTTTCTTT. Translating gives CASSYSLKTGETEAFF. The J gene is TRBJ1-1, the V gene TRBV6-5, with 8 bases fitting TRBD1. From germline, CDR1 is MNHEY and CDR2 SVGAGI. The CDR3 is made up of 16 amino acids. After removal of 0 bases from V and 5 bases from J, the junction contained 8 bases not matched to a gene.

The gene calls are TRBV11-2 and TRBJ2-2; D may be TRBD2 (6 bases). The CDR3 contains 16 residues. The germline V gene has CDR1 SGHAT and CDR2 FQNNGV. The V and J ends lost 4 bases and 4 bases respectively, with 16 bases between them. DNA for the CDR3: TGTGCCAGCAGCTCACCGGGACTCTTGACCACCGGGGAGCTGTTTTTT. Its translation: CASSSPGLLTTGELFF.

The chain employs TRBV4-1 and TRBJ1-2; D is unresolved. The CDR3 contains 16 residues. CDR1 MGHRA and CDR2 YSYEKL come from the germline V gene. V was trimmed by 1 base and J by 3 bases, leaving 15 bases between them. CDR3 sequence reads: CASSQVSPLADYGYTF. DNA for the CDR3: TGCGCCAGCAGCCAAGTTAGCCCGCTCGCGGACTATGGCTACACCTTC.

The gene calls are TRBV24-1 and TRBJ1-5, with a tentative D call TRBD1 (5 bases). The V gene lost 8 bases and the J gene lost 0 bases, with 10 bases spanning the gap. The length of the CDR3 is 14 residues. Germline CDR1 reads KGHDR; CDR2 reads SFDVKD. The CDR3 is CATTGRDSNQPQHF. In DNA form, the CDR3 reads TGTGCCACCACAGGGAGGGATAGCAATCAGCCCCAGCATTTT.

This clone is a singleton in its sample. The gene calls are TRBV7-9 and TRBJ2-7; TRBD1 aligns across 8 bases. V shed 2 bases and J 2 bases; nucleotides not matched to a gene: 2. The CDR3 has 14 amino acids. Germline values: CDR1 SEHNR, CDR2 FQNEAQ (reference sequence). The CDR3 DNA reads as TGTGCCAGCAGCTTACAGGACAGGGCCTACGAGCAGTACTTC. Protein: CASSLQDRAYEQYF.

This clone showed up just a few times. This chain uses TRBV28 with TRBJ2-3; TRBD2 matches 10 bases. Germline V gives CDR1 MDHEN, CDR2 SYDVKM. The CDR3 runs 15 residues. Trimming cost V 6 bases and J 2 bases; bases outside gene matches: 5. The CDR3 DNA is TGTGCCAGCAGACAAGCGGGGGGGCACACAGATACGCAGTATTTT. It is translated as CASRQAGGHTDTQYF.

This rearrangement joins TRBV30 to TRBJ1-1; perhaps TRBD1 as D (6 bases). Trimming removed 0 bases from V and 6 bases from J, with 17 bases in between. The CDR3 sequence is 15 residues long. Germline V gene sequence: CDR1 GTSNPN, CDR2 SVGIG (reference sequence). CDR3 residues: CAWSVRGGLVAEAFF. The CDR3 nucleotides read TGTGCCTGGAGTGTACGGGGGGGCCTGGTCGCTGAAGCTTTCTTT.

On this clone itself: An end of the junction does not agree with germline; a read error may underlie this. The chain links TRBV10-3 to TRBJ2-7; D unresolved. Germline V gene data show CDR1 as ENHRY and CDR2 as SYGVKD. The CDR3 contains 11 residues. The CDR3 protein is CAISESSEQYF. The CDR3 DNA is TGTGCCATCAGTGAGTCCTCCGAGCAGTACTTC.

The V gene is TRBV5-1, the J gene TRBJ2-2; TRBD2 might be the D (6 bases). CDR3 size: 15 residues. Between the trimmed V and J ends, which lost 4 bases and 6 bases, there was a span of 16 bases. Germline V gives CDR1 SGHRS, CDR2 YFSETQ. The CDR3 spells CASSTRTTGAGELFF. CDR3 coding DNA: TGCGCCAGCAGCACTCGGACTACGGGGGCCGGGGAGCTGTTTTTT.

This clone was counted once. CDR3 sequence (DNA): TGTGCCAGCAGCTTGCCGCGACTAGCGGGAGGGGTTGAGCAGTTCTTC. Translation gives CASSLPRLAGGVEQFF. V usage is TRBV5-4 and J usage is TRBJ2-1, with 14 bases aligning to TRBD2. This CDR3 comprises 16 residues. Germline CDR1 reads SGHNT; CDR2 reads YYREEE (reference sequence). The V and J ends lost 1 base and 9 bases, in that order; junction bases with no gene match: 6.

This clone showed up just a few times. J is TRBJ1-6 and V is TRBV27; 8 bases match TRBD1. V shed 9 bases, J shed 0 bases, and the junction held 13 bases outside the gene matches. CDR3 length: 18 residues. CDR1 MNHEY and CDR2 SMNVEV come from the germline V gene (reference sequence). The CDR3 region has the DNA TGTGCCAGGATATTCAGGGGGCCCCAGAGCTCCTATAATTCACCCCTCCACTTT. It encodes CARIFRGPQSSYNSPLHF.

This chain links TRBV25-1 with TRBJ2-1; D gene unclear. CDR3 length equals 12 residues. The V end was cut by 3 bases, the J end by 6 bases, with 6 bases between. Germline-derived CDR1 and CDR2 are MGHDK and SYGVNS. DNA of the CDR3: TGTGCCAGCAGTGAGTTCCGCAATGAGCAGTTCTTC. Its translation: CASSEFRNEQFF.

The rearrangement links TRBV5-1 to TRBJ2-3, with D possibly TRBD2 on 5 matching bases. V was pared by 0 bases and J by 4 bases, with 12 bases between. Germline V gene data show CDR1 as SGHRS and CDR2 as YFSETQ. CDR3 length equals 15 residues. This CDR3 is CASSLGRTRADTQYF. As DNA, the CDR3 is TGCGCCAGCAGCTTGGGTAGGACTCGCGCAGATACGCAGTATTTT.

CDR3: CASSFYTDPFGGDEQYF. DNA of the CDR3: TGCGCCAGCAGCTTCTACACCGACCCTTTCGGGGGGGACGAGCAGTACTTC. The rearrangement joins TRBV5-1 to TRBJ2-7; 8 bases match TRBD2. V was pared by 2 bases and J by 5 bases, with 15 bases of the junction left unmatched. The CDR3 totals 17 residues. Germline V lookup: CDR1 SGHRS, CDR2 YFSETQ. Full variable domain (missing parts from reference TRBV5-1 and TRBJ2-7): KAGVTQTPRYLIKTRGQQVTLSCSPISGHRSVSWYQQTPGQGLQFLFEYFSETQRNKGNFPGRFSGRQFSNSRSEMNVSTLELGDSALYLCASSFYTDPFGGDEQYFGPGTRLTVT.

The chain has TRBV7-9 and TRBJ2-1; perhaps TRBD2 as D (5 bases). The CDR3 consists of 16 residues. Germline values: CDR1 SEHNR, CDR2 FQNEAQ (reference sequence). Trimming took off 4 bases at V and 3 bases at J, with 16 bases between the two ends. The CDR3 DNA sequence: TGTGCCAGCAGCTCCAGAGCGGCAGAGAACTACAATGAGCAGTTCTTC. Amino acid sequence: CASSSRAAENYNEQFF.

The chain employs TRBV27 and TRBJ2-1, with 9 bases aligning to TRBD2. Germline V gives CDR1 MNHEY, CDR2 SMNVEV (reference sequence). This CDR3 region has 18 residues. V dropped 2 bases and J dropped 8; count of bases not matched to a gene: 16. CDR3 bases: TGTGCCAGCAGTTTAAGGCCCTGGGCGGGAGGGCTTGGATATGAGCAGTTCTTC. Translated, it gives CASSLRPWAGGLGYEQFF.

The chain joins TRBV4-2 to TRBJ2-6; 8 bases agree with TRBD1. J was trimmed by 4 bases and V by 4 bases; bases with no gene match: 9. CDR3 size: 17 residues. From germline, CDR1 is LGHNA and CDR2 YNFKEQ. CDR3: CASSRKDRAAGANVLTF. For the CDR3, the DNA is TGTGCCAGCAGCCGTAAGGACAGGGCGGCGGGGGCCAACGTCCTGACTTTC.

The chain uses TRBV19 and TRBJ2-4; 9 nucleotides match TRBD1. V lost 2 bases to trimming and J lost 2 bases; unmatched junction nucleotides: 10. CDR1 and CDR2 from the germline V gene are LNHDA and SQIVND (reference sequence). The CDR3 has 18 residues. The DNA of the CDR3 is TGTGCCAGTAGTATAAGGATCGGGGACAGGGTTACCAAAAACATTCAGTACTTC. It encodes CASSIRIGDRVTKNIQYF.

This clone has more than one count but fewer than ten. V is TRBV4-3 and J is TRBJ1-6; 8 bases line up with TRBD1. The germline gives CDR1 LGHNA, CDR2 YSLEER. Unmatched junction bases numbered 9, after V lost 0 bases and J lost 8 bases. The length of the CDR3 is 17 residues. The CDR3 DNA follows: TGCGCCAGCAGCCAAGAATATTCCGGACAGGGCGATTCACCCCTCCACTTT. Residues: CASSQEYSGQGDSPLHF.

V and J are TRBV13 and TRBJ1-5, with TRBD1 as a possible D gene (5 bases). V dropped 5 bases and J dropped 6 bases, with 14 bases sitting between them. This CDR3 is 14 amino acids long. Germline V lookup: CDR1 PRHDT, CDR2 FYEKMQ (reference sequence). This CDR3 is CASSRAGSRQPQHF. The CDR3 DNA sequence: TGTGCCAGCAGCCGCGCAGGGTCGCGTCAGCCCCAGCATTTT. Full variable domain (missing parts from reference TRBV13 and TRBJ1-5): AAGVIQSPRHLIKEKRETATLKCYPIPRHDTVYWYQQGPGQDPQFLISFYEKMQSDKGSIPDRFSAQQFSDYHSELNMSSLELGDSALYFCASSRAGSRQPQHFGDGTRLSIL.

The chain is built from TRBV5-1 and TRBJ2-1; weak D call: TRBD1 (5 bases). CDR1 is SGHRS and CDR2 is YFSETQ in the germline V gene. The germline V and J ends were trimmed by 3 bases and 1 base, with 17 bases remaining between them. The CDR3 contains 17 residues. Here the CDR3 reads CASSSHPTATSYNEQFF. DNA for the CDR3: TGCGCCAGCAGCTCACACCCGACAGCTACTTCCTACAATGAGCAGTTCTTC.

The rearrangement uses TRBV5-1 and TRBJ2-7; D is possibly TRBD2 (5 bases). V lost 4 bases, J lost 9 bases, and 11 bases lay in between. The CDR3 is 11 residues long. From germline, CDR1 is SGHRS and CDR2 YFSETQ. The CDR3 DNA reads TGCGCCAGCAGCAAAGCGGAGGTGCAGTACTTC. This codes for CASSKAEVQYF. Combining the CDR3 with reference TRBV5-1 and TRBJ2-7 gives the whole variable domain KAGVTQTPRYLIKTRGQQVTLSCSPISGHRSVSWYQQTPGQGLQFLFEYFSETQRNKGNFPGRFSGRQFSNSRSEMNVSTLELGDSALYLCASSKAEVQYFGPGTRLTVT.

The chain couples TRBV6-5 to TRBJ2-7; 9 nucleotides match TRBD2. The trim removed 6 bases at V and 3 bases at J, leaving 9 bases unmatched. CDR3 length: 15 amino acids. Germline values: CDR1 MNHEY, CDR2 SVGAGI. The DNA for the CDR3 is TGTGCCAGCAGGACAAGCGGGGGGTATTTCTACGAGCAGTACTTC. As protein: CASRTSGGYFYEQYF.

The CDR3 nucleotides read TGTGCCAGCAGTGGTCGACAGGGGACAAGCACAGATACGCAGTATTTT. It specifies CASSGRQGTSTDTQYF. The chain employs TRBV9 and TRBJ2-3; 8 bases fit TRBD1. The germline V gene has CDR1 SGDLS and CDR2 YYNGEE. The CDR3 consists of 16 residues. Losses at the gene ends were 5 bases for V and 0 bases for J; bases not matched to a gene: 8.

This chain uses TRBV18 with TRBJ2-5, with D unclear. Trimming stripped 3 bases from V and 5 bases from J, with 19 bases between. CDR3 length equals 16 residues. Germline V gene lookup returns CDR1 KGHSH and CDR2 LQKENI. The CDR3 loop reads CASSPAPPIRTETQYF. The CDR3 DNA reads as TGTGCCAGCTCACCGGCTCCACCAATTCGCACGGAGACCCAGTACTTC.

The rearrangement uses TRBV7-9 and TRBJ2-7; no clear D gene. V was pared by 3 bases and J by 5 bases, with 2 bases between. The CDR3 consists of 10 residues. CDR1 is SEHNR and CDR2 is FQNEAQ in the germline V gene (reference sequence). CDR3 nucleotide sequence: TGTGCCAGCAGCTTTAACGAGCAGTACTTC. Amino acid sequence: CASSFNEQYF. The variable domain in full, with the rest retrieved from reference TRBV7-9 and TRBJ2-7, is DTGVSQNPRHKITKRGQNVTFRCDPISEHNRLYWYRQTLGQGPEFLTYFQNEAQLEKSRLLSDRFSAERPKGSFSTLEIQRTEQGDSAMYLCASSFNEQYFGPGTRLTVT.

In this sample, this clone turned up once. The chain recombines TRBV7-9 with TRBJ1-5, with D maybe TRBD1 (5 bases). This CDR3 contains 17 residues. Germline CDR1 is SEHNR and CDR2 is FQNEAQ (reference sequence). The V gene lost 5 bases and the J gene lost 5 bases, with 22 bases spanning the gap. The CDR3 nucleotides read TGTGCCAGCAGCCTTATCGGGGGTGTGGGGGAGGATCAGCCCCAGCATTTT. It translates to CASSLIGGVGEDQPQHF.